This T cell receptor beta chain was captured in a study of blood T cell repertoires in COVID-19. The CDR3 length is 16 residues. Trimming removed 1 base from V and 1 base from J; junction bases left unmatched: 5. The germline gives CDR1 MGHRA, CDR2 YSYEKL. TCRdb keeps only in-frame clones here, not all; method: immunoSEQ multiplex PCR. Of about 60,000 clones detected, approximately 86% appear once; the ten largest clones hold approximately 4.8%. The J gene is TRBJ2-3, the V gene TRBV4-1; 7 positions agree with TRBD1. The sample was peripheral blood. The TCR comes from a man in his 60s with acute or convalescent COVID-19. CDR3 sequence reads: CASSQGDRAGTDTQYF. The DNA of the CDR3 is TGCGCCAGCAGCCAAGGAGACAGGGCTGGCACAGATACGCAGTATTTT.